Listed here are 9 T cell receptor beta chains from one sample, sequenced in a study of T cell repertoires in cytomegalovirus infection. Antigens for these TCRs are unknown. TCRdb called the reads again in MiXCR, with one record for every CDR3 protein. The sample gives around 750,000 distinct CDR3 sequences, about 30% of which show up once; roughly an eighth is in the top ten. Sequencing was performed on cultured CD8+ T cells from PBMCs, taken from culture after CMV antigen stimulation. The receptor set was obtained from a human donor in good health (CMV status not recorded). Some clones in this sample may be carry-over from other donors' samples.

This clonotype was detected ten times or more. The chain carries TRBV7-6 and TRBJ2-3, with 9 bases aligning to TRBD2. This CDR3 is built from 16 residues. Germline CDR1 SGHVS, CDR2 FNYEAQ. V gave up 1 base and J gave up 1 base; unmatched junction bases: 3. In nucleotides, the CDR3 is TGTGCCAGCAGCTTAGAGGTAGCGGGGGGCACAGATACGCAGTATTTT. Amino acid sequence: CASSLEVAGGTDTQYF.

This clonotype was counted only a few times. This chain connects TRBV4-1 to TRBJ2-2, with D tentatively TRBD1 (6 bases). The V and J ends lost 4 bases and 5 bases respectively, with 17 bases between them. The CDR3 contains 16 residues. Germline V CDR1 and CDR2: MGHRA, YSYEKL. Written as DNA, the CDR3 is TGCGCCAGCAGCCTTTTAAGGATCGGACAGACCGGGGAGCTGTTTTTT. As protein: CASSLLRIGQTGELFF.

V is TRBV27 and J is TRBJ1-2; D call uncertain. CDR1 is MNHEY, CDR2 SMNVEV, per germline (reference sequence). Trimming removed 3 bases from V and 3 bases from J, with 14 bases in between. This CDR3 contains 15 residues. CDR3 sequence: CASSFSGGEDYGYTF. CDR3 in DNA: TGTGCCAGCAGTTTCTCCGGTGGGGAGGACTATGGCTACACCTTC.

This clonotype was recorded at least ten times. V usage is TRBV7-6 and J usage is TRBJ1-5; D not resolved. Germline CDR1 is SGHVS and CDR2 is FNYEAQ. The ends were cut back, 1 base at V and 5 bases at J, with 12 bases in the middle. The CDR3 runs to 15 residues. As DNA, the CDR3 is TGTGCCAGCAGCTTAGGGGCAGGCTCTCATCAGCCCCAGCATTTT. Its translation is CASSLGAGSHQPQHF.

This chain uses TRBV5-4 with TRBJ2-2; unclear D gene. Per the germline V gene, CDR1 is SGHNT and CDR2 is YYREEE (reference sequence). CDR3 length equals 14 residues. The V end was cut by 4 bases, the J end by 4 bases, with 11 bases between. The CDR3, as DNA: TGTGCCAGCAGCCCGGAGACCCTCACCGGGGAGCTGTTTTTT. Amino acids: CASSPETLTGELFF. Looking up the rest from reference TRBV5-4 and TRBJ2-2 gives the full variable domain: ETGVTQSPTHLIKTRGQQVTLRCSSQSGHNTVSWYQQALGQGPQFIFQYYREEENGRGNFPPRFSGLQFPNYSSELNVNALELDDSALYLCASSPETLTGELFFGEGSRLTVL.

CDR3 sequence (DNA): TGTGCCAGCAGCGTAACACGGGGGCCCGGGGAGCTGTTTTTT. It translates to CASSVTRGPGELFF. The gene calls are TRBV5-4 and TRBJ2-2; D is tentatively TRBD1 or TRBD2 (6 bases each). Germline V gene data show CDR1 as SGHNT and CDR2 as YYREEE (reference sequence). CDR3 length: 14 residues. V lost 4 bases and J 6 bases, leaving 13 bases between the germline ends.

V is TRBV12-3 or TRBV12-4 and J is TRBJ2-5, with 11 bases that match TRBD1. The ends lost 3 bases at V and 5 bases at J; junction bases unmatched: 5. This CDR3 spans 15 amino acids. This CDR3 reads CASSFTDRGPETQYF. As DNA, the CDR3 is TGTGCCAGCAGTTTTACGGACAGGGGGCCTGAGACCCAGTACTTC.

This CDR3 reads CASSFLGGSGVGDTQYF. The DNA for the CDR3 is TGTGCCAGCAGTTTCCTCGGGGGTAGCGGGGTCGGAGATACGCAGTATTTT. The chain has TRBV28 and TRBJ2-3; 8 bases are shared with TRBD2. This CDR3 has 17 residues. CDR1 is MDHEN, CDR2 SYDVKM, per germline. V was clipped by 3 bases and J by 5 bases; unmatched bases: 13.

This clonotype was counted only a few times. The chain combines TRBV4-1 with TRBJ2-2, with a weak D call TRBD1 (5 bases). This CDR3 spans 16 amino acids. Germline V gene lookup returns CDR1 MGHRA and CDR2 YSYEKL. V was trimmed by 4 bases and J by 1 base, leaving 13 bases between them. CDR3 residues: CASSPFYTGNTGELFF. The CDR3 bases are TGCGCCAGCAGCCCCTTTTATACAGGGAACACCGGGGAGCTGTTTTTT.